This TCR beta chain comes out of a study of molecular identifiers for immune sequencing clone quantification. Across the study: With replicates, the RNA of about 21,000 or 97,000 naive CD8 cells was split five ways and four were sequenced.

Bulk TCR libraries used previously described methods and listed TCR primers. Each CDR3 protein gets one entry after TCRdb re-called the PCR reads with MiXCR. The sample yields 65,000 or so distinct CDR3 sequences, approximately 18% seen once. CDR1 is MGHRA and CDR2 is YSYEKL in the germline V gene. This CDR3 has 15 residues. Between the trimmed V and J ends, which lost 0 bases and 7 bases, there was a span of 13 bases. Study results and caveats: For highly expanded clones, sizes could be underestimated when identical TCR molecules share a barcode. Clones that had above 20 RNA copies took up over 98% of effector molecules but under 1% in naive cells.

This clonotype was counted at least ten times. Its target is not known. Sequencing was done on a sample of naive CD8+ T cells from blood, with Jurkat cell RNA spiked in. Sample subset: FACS-sorted CD8+CD4-CCR7+CD45RA+ naive T cells. V and J are TRBV4-1 and TRBJ1-5; possible D gene TRBD1, 6 bases. The clonotype comes from a human donor in good health. Some libraries in this study had Jurkat cell RNA spiked in. This CDR3 is CASSQDRGAGQPQHF. The CDR3 coding sequence is TGCGCCAGCAGCCAAGACAGGGGAGCGGGACAGCCCCAGCATTTT.